This entry describes one TCR beta chain. The sample is drawn from a study of shared clonotypes between healthy human individuals. Assay used: immunoSEQ multiplex PCR; TCRdb lists only in-frame clones, some missing. The sample includes a few million clones, more than 80% of them seen just once. The CDR3 sequence is 13 residues long. Germline loops: CDR1 MDHEN, CDR2 SYDVKM. V lost 6 bases and J 4 bases, leaving 12 bases between the germline ends. Sequencing was done on a sample of naive CD4+ T cells sorted from blood. Subset here: CD45RA+ positively selected. The origin of this receptor is a man in his late teens or twenties in good health. The rearrangement joins TRBV28 to TRBJ1-2; D unresolved. In nucleotides, the CDR3 is TGTGCCAGCAGCCCAACTGACATCTATGGCTACACCTTC. It translates to CASSPTDIYGYTF.